This TCR beta chain was identified during a study of cytomegalovirus exposure and HLA in healthy donors (dated by TCRdb to 2016 to 2017). About the full investigation: The 500 to 800 repertoires of the first cohort and the approximately 110 validation repertoires were produced on the same platform, according to a later analysis. Along with the roughly 700-subject first cohort, a separate validation cohort of approximately 110 different subjects was used. The aim of the study was to test whether cataloging public T cell receptors could identify signatures of past pathogen exposure. To predict cytomegalovirus infection status, the study brought together high-throughput TCR immunosequencing, statistical association of individual TCRs with disease status, and machine learning.

A note on this clone: Its antigen specificity is not known. Per-base qualities were not stored, and no clone one base away is much larger.

What the study reported, not specific to this receptor: In both the original and validation cohorts, the classifier was reported to diagnose cytomegalovirus status with high specificity and sensitivity. While some public TCRs were present in many individuals, most TCR sequences turned up only very rarely across donors. The study gave a list of 150 to 200 TCR beta chains associated with cytomegalovirus. A few of the identified cytomegalovirus-associated TCR beta chains were confirmed in vitro to be specific for cytomegalovirus antigens. In a later analysis, TCRs clustered in the first cohort were found to also tend to co-occur in the roughly 130 validation repertoires, with about 93% of cluster scores above 0. The authors suggested that the approach could potentially be generalized to other disease states and immunological phenotypes. A later analysis lacked HLA typing for the validation cohort, so it scored co-occurrence in that cohort across all 130 or so repertoires.

Separate from the approximately 670-subject first cohort, the validation cohort of about 130 subjects was the group to which the donors belonged. Counted from cysteine to phenylalanine, this CDR3 has 14 amino acids. The retained sequence is limited to the CDR3, 42 bases, with the frame set at the first base. V and J lose 6 bases and 6 bases, and a span of 18 bases separates them. In the germline V gene, CDR1 corresponds to SGHAT and CDR2 to FQNNGV. Libraries were made using the immunoSEQ multiplex PCR assay. Per the source publication's procedure: A statistical classification framework was developed to diagnose cytomegalovirus status using the catalog of TCR beta chain sequences. TCRdb re-hosts the immuneACCESS table, in-frame sequences only. Its copies lack some clones; in the studies checked, an unresolved V gene accounts for under half of them, and the cause for the rest is not known. That table is the source of V, J and clone size, and D and trimming were worked out from the DNA. This sample lists 150,000 or so clones; roughly 89% were detected once. Of the sample, 9% falls within the top ten clones.

Sequenced input: PBMCs. Recombination joined TRBV11-2 with TRBJ2-7; the best D guess is TRBD1, with 5 bases matching. The source of this sequence is a woman between 18 and 29 years old in good health and CMV-seropositive. The CDR3 in this case is CASRRLQGVGEQYF. The nucleotide sequence is given as TGTGCCAGCAGGCGGCTTCAAGGGGTGGGCGAGCAGTACTTC.